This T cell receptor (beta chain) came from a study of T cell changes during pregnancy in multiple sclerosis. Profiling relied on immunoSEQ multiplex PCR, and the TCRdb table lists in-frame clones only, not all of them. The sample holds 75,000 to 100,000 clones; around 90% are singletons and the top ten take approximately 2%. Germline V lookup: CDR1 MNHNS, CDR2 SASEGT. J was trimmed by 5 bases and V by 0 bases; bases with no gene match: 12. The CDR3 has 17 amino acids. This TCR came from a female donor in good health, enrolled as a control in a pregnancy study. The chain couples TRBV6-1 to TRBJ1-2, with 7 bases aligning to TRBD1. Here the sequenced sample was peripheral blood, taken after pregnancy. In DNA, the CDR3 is TGTGCCAGCAGTGAAGCAGGGCGTAGGGGGCCAAGGTATGGCTACACCTTC. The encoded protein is CASSEAGRRGPRYGYTF.